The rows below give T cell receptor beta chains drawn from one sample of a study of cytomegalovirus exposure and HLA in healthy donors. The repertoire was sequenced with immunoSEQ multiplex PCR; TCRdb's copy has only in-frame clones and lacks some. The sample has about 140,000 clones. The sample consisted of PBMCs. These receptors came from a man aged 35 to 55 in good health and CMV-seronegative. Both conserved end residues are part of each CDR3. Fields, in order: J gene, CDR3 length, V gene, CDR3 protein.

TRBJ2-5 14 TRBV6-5 CASGKDRVQETQYF
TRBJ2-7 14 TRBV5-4 CASSERGGIYEQYF
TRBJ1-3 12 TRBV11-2 CASSRWRNTIYF
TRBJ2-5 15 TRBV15 CATSRDQDFQETQYF
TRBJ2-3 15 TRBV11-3 CASSATSGGSDTQYF
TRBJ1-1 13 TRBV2 CAGSGTANTEAFF
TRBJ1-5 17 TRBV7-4 CASSPLRYGGTHQPQHF
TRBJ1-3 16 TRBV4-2 CASSQATALAGNTIYF
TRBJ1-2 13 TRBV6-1 CASNAGGGYGYTF
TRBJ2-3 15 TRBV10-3 CAISEGAPPTNTQYF
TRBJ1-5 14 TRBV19 CASSGGQYNQPQHF
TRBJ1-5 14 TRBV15 CATSSWQSNQPQHF
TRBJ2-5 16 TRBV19 CASSLQAGVYQETQYF
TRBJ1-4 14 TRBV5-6 CASSHPGQGRKLFF
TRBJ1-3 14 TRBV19 CATKGTGIGNTIYF
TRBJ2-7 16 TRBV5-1 CASSHGGSPSSYEQYF
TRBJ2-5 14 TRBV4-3 CASSQVQEVETQYF
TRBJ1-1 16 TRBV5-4 CASSSSKNHRDTEAFF
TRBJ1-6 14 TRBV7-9 CASSRDRNNSPLHF
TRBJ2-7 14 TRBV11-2 CASSLGLTSYEQYF
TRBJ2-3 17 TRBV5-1 CASSYGTSGARTDTQYF
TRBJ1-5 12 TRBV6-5 CASKRQGQPQHF
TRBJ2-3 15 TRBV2 CASTARSGGADTQYF
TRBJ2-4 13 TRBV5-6 CASSGDRAVIQYF
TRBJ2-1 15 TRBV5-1 CASSLEQDKNNEQFF
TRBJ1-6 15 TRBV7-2 CASRLEGRGNSPLHF
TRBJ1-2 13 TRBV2 CAGDTDFFYGYTF
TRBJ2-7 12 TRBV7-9 CAGEAGGYEQYF
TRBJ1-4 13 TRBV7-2 CASSSYSTEKLFF
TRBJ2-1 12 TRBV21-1 CASSRQGRRLFF
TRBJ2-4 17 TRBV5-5 CASSPREGREGGNIQYF
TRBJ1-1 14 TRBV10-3 CATQGNLGNTEAFF
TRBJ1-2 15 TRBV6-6 CASRPRTASNYGYTF
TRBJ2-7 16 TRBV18 CASSRNRDRSSYEQYF
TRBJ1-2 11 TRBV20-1 CSARARLSYTF
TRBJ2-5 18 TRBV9 CASSVTSGGALPQETQYF
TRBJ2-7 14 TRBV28 CASSNSFGAYEQYF
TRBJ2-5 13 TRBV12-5 CASGIRENGPQYF
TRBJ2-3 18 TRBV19 CASSISTGGTGATDTQYF
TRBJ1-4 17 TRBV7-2 CASSRTGGAQVNEKLFF
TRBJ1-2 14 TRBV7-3 CASSLSGGRDGYTF
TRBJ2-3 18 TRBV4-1 CASSQNSQVFGGAGTQYF
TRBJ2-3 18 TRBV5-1 CASSPTPTSKGGADTQYF
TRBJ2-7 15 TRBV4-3 CASSQELTAIREQYF
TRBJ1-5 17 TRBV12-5 CASGLVRGTDSNQPQHF
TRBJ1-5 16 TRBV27 CASSEGAGFHDQPQHF
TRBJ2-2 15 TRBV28 CASSKRGVNTGELFF
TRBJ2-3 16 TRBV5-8 CASSADTSSRTDTQYF
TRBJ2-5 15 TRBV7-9 CASSPQPDRGETQYF
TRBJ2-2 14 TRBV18 CASSPSENTGELFF
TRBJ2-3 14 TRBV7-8 CASSRGLVTDTQYF
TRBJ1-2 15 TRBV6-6 CASSYSFTGTDGYTF
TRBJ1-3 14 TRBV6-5 CASSRGQEKNTIYF
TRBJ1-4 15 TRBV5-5 CASSQGADYNEKLFF